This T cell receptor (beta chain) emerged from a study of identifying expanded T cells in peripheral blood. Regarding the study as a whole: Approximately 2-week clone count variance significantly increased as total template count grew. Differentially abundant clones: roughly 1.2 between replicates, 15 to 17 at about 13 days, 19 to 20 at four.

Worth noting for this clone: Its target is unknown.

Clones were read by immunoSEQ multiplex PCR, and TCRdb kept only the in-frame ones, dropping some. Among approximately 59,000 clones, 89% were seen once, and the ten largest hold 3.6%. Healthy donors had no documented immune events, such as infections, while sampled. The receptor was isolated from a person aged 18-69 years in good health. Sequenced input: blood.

CDR3 in DNA: TGCGCCAGCAGCTGGGGGGTAGGAGCAGATACGCAGTATTTT. This encodes CASSWGVGADTQYF. The chain combines TRBV5-1 with TRBJ2-3; tentative D call: TRBD2 (6 bases). This CDR3 has 14 amino acids. V lost 3 bases, J lost 4 bases, and 12 bases lay in between. Germline CDR1 SGHRS, CDR2 YFSETQ. The full variable domain, with the rest looked up from reference TRBV5-1 and TRBJ2-3, is KAGVTQTPRYLIKTRGQQVTLSCSPISGHRSVSWYQQTPGQGLQFLFEYFSETQRNKGNFPGRFSGRQFSNSRSEMNVSTLELGDSALYLCASSWGVGADTQYFGPGTRLTVL.